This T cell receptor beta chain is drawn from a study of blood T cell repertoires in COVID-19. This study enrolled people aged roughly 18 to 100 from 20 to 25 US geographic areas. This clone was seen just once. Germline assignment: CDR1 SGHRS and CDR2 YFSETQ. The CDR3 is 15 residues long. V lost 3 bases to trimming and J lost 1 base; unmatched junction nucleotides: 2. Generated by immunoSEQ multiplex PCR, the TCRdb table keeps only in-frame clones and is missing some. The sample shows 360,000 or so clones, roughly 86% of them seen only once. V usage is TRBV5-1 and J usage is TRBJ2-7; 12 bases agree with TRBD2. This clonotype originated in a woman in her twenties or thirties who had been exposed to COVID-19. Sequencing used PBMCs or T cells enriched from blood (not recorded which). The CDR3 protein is CASSYLAGGSYEQYF. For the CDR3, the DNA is TGCGCCAGCAGCTACCTAGCGGGAGGGTCCTACGAGCAGTACTTC.